The source of this TCR beta chain is a study of chemoradiotherapy in HPV16-positive cancers. Whole-study results and caveats: Non-HPV-specific T cells did not expand in tumors during treatment, whereas candidate HPV-specific clones and E7-related motifs did. HPV-specific T cells were functionally defined from only a couple of HPV16-positive patients. HPV-responsive T-cell expansion during chemoradiotherapy was linked to improved recurrence-free survival in HPV16-positive patients.

On this clone itself: Its antigen is currently unknown.

Sequencing was performed with immunoSEQ multiplex PCR; in TCRdb, only in-frame clones are kept and a portion is missing. The table shows about 35,000 clones, with about four fifths occurring only once. The material was blood, obtained from a patient who underwent chemoradiotherapy. The sequence came from a human donor with HPV-associated anogenital cancer.

The CDR3 region has the DNA TGTGCCAGCAGCGTATACCCGGGTGGGGACACCGGGGAGCTGTTTTTT. This translates into CASSVYPGGDTGELFF. The V and J genes are TRBV9 and TRBJ2-2; D is unresolved. Germline V gene lookup returns CDR1 SGDLS and CDR2 YYNGEE. CDR3 size: 16 residues. Trimming stripped 1 base from V and 3 bases from J, with 13 bases between.